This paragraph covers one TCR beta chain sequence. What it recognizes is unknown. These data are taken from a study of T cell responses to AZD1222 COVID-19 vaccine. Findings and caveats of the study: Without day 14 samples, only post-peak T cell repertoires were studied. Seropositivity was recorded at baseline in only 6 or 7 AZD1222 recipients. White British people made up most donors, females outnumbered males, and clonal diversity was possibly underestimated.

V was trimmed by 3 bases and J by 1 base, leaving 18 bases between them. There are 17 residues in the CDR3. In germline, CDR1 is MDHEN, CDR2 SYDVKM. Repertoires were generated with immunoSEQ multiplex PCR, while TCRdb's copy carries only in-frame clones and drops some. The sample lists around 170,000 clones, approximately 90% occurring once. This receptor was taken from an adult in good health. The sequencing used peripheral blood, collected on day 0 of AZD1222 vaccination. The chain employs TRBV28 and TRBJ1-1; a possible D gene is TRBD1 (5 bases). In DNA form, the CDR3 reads TGTGCCAGCAGTTTTGGTTTGAGGGGCGCGGGGAACACTGAAGCTTTCTTT. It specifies CASSFGLRGAGNTEAFF.